The 22 T cell receptor beta chains below were found in one sample sequenced in a study of cytomegalovirus exposure and HLA in healthy donors. The study ran its PCR with 60 Vbeta and 13 Jbeta primers. Assay used: immunoSEQ multiplex PCR; TCRdb lists only in-frame clones, some missing. The sample lists about 120,000 clones, 75% to 85% occurring once. Material for sequencing was PBMCs. All receptors come from a man aged 40-49 years in good health and CMV-seronegative.

The chain links TRBV30 to TRBJ2-7; 12 bases align to TRBD2. After removal of 2 bases from V and 5 bases from J, the junction contained 7 bases not matched to a gene. Germline loops: CDR1 GTSNPN, CDR2 SVGIG (reference sequence). This CDR3 region has 15 residues. In nucleotides, the CDR3 is TGTGCCTGGAGTTTTGCACTAGCGGGGGGCCACGAGCAGTACTTC. Translated, it gives CAWSFALAGGHEQYF.

The chain employs TRBV6-5 and TRBJ1-1, with D possibly matching TRBD1 (6 bases). CDR1 is MNHEY and CDR2 is SVGAGI in the germline V gene. V was clipped by 2 bases and J by 0 bases, with 7 bases between them. The length of the CDR3 is 14 residues. The CDR3 protein is CASSYGTLNTEAFF. In DNA, the CDR3 is TGTGCCAGCAGTTACGGGACACTGAACACTGAAGCTTTCTTT.

This clone was detected only once. This chain connects TRBV2 to TRBJ1-6; 7 bases align to TRBD1. With 5 bases clipped from V and 11 bases from J, the junction kept 6 bases outside the gene matches. The germline gives CDR1 SNHLY, CDR2 FYNNEI. There are 13 residues in the CDR3. The CDR3: CASSWTGFTPLHF. The DNA for the CDR3 is TGTGCCAGCAGTTGGACAGGCTTTACACCCCTCCACTTT.

The chain joins TRBV7-8 to TRBJ1-1; the match to TRBD1 covers 10 bases. The CDR3 totals 14 residues. V shed 5 bases, J shed 6 bases, and the junction held 6 bases outside the gene matches. Per germline, CDR1 SGHVS and CDR2 FQNEAQ. CDR3 sequence: CASSKGQGHAEAFF. CDR3 nucleotides: TGTGCCAGCAGCAAGGGACAGGGGCACGCTGAAGCTTTCTTT.

The chain is built from TRBV19 and TRBJ2-5; 8 positions agree with TRBD1. Per germline, CDR1 LNHDA and CDR2 SQIVND (reference sequence). Trimming at V came to 10 bases and at J to 4 bases, leaving 11 bases not matched to a gene. The CDR3 consists of 14 residues. CDR3 protein: CATRDRGRAETQYF. DNA of the CDR3: TGTGCCACCCGAGACAGGGGACGGGCAGAGACCCAGTACTTC. The full variable domain, its missing parts supplied by reference TRBV19 and TRBJ2-5, is DGGITQSPKYLFRKEGQNVTLSCEQNLNHDAMYWYRQDPGQGLRLIYYSQIVNDFQKGDIAEGYSVSREKKESFPLTVTSAQKNPTAFYLCATRDRGRAETQYFGPGTRLLVL.

This clone has just a few counts. The chain combines TRBV18 with TRBJ1-5; no clear D gene. This CDR3 is built from 13 residues. V shed 6 bases and J shed 2 bases, with 8 bases lying between them. Germline CDR1 is KGHSH and CDR2 is LQKENI. CDR3 sequence: CASSSLGNQPQHF. CDR3 in DNA: TGTGCCAGCTCGTCTCTCGGCAATCAGCCCCAGCATTTT.

The genes are TRBV5-8 and TRBJ1-5, with unresolved D. Looked up from germline, CDR1 is SGHTS and CDR2 is YDEGEE. Trimming stripped 5 bases from V and 9 bases from J, with 18 bases between. This CDR3 is 14 amino acids long. The CDR3 bases are TGTGCCAGCAGTTCTGTCGGCGGCGGCCGGCCCCAGCATTTT. Its translation is CASSSVGGGRPQHF.

V usage is TRBV2 and J usage is TRBJ2-2, with D possibly TRBD1 on 6 matching bases. Germline V gene lookup returns CDR1 SNHLY and CDR2 FYNNEI. The CDR3 is 15 residues long. V was clipped by 8 bases and J by 0 bases, with 13 bases between them. CDR3: CASRQETSNTGELFF. CDR3 nucleotide sequence: TGTGCCAGCCGACAGGAGACCTCGAACACCGGGGAGCTGTTTTTT.

The chain has TRBV2 and TRBJ2-4; possible D gene TRBD1, 6 bases. The V end lost 1 base, the J end lost 12 bases, and 16 bases lay between the germline ends. This CDR3 has 14 residues. Germline loops: CDR1 SNHLY, CDR2 FYNNEI. As DNA, the CDR3 is TGTGCCAGCAGTGAAGACCTCCCCAAGGACAGTCAGTACTTC. Its protein is CASSEDLPKDSQYF.

The rearrangement links TRBV4-3 to TRBJ1-2; 7 positions match TRBD1. V dropped 0 bases and J dropped 4; count of bases not matched to a gene: 8. This CDR3 has 16 amino acids. Germline V CDR1 and CDR2: LGHNA, YSLEER. The CDR3 DNA follows: TGCGCCAGCAGCCAAGAGCGGCAGGGGGTAGGCTATGGCTACACCTTC. This codes for CASSQERQGVGYGYTF.

The gene calls are TRBV5-4 and TRBJ2-2; D is perhaps TRBD1 (5 bases). Per the germline V gene, CDR1 is SGHNT and CDR2 is YYREEE (reference sequence). V gave up 3 bases and J gave up 4 bases, with 16 bases separating them. This CDR3 has 16 amino acids. Here the CDR3 reads CASSSQVIGSTGELFF. The DNA of the CDR3 is TGTGCCAGCAGCTCACAGGTTATAGGAAGCACCGGGGAGCTGTTTTTT.

The V call is TRBV19, the J call TRBJ1-4, with no clear D. The V end lost 1 base, the J end lost 13 bases, and 13 bases lay between the germline ends. Germline-derived CDR1 and CDR2 are LNHDA and SQIVND (reference sequence). This CDR3 region has 13 residues. CDR3 region: CASSIVPPQLLFF. The CDR3 DNA reads TGTGCCAGTAGTATAGTTCCCCCTCAGTTACTGTTTTTT.

The chain recombines TRBV7-9 with TRBJ2-2, with 10 bases aligning to TRBD2. This CDR3 comprises 17 residues. Trimming removed 8 bases from V and 2 bases from J; junction bases left unmatched: 11. Germline V CDR1 and CDR2: SEHNR, FQNEAQ (reference sequence). CDR3 bases: TGTGCCAGCCTACCTACCACTAGCGGGGCCAACACCGGGGAGCTGTTTTTT. Protein product: CASLPTTSGANTGELFF.

This chain joins TRBV28 and TRBJ2-2; 12 bases are a match to TRBD1. V lost 5 bases to trimming and J lost 5 bases; unmatched junction nucleotides: 6. The germline CDR1 and CDR2 sequences are MDHEN and SYDVKM. The CDR3 length is 16 residues. CDR3: CASSRDRGLETGELFF. The DNA of the CDR3 is TGTGCCAGCAGTCGGGACAGGGGGCTTGAGACCGGGGAGCTGTTTTTT.

The DNA for the CDR3 is TGTGCCAGCAGTTCCCGTGGACAGGGTGCTAATGAAAAACTGTTTTTT. Protein sequence: CASSSRGQGANEKLFF. The chain has TRBV27 and TRBJ1-4; 8 nucleotides agree with TRBD1. Germline-derived CDR1 and CDR2 are MNHEY and SMNVEV (reference sequence). Trimming took 4 bases from V and 3 from J; bases not matched to a gene: 7. The CDR3 spans 16 residues.

This chain uses TRBV5-1 with TRBJ1-3; D uncertain. V lost 7 bases to trimming and J lost 4 bases, with 15 bases between them. In germline, CDR1 is SGHRS, CDR2 YFSETQ. The CDR3 has 14 amino acids. Written as DNA, the CDR3 is TGCGCCAGCTACCCTGCGCCAGGCGGAAACACCATATATTTT. Its translation: CASYPAPGGNTIYF.

This sequence joins TRBV25-1 and TRBJ2-2; D call uncertain. The ends were cut back, 7 bases at V and 1 base at J, with 10 bases in the middle. The CDR3 runs to 14 residues. Germline assignment: CDR1 MGHDK and CDR2 SYGVNS. The CDR3 here is CASTNRLNTGELFF. For the CDR3, the DNA is TGTGCCAGCACGAATAGATTGAACACCGGGGAGCTGTTTTTT.

The V gene is TRBV11-3, the J gene TRBJ2-1; 9 nucleotides agree with TRBD1. Trimming removed 6 bases from V and 4 bases from J; junction bases left unmatched: 7. The V gene's germline CDR1 is SGHNT and CDR2 YENEEA. This CDR3 region has 15 residues. CDR3 loop: CASSKEQGAYNEQFF. CDR3 nucleotides: TGTGCCAGCAGTAAAGAACAGGGGGCTTACAATGAGCAGTTCTTC. The full variable domain, in which reference TRBV11-3 and TRBJ2-1 provide the parts outside the CDR3, is EAGVVQSPRYKIIEKKQPVAFWCNPISGHNTLYWYLQNLGQGPELLIRYENEEAVDDSQLPKDRFSAERLKGVDSTLKIQPAELGDSAVYLCASSKEQGAYNEQFFGPGTRLTVL.

This clone was seen more than once but under ten times. The V and J genes are TRBV27 and TRBJ1-5; a weak D match, TRBD1 (5 bases). This CDR3 spans 14 amino acids. The V gene's germline CDR1 is MNHEY and CDR2 SMNVEV (reference sequence). The germline V and J ends were trimmed by 3 bases and 7 bases, with 13 bases remaining between them. For the CDR3, the DNA is TGTGCCAGCAGTTTTTCAGGGTTCGGCCAGCCCCAGCATTTT. Its protein product is CASSFSGFGQPQHF.

This clone occurred once. The chain combines TRBV5-6 with TRBJ2-5; 9 nucleotides align to TRBD2. CDR1 and CDR2 (germline): SGHDT, YYEEEE. The ends lost 0 bases at V and 1 base at J; junction bases unmatched: 4. This CDR3 comprises 16 residues. CDR3 sequence (DNA): TGTGCCAGCAGCTTGGTTTCTAGCGGGGTCCAAGAGACCCAGTACTTC. Translating gives CASSLVSSGVQETQYF.

DNA for the CDR3: TGTGCCAGCAGCCTAGGCCGGGACGGGGAGGGAGAGACCCAGTACTTC. Protein sequence: CASSLGRDGEGETQYF. The chain is built from TRBV11-3 and TRBJ2-5, with 7 nucleotides matching TRBD2. Germline V gene data show CDR1 as SGHNT and CDR2 as YENEEA. The CDR3 has 16 residues. V was pared by 5 bases and J by 4 bases, with 13 bases of the junction left unmatched.

The rearrangement joins TRBV19 to TRBJ2-1; 10 bases map to TRBD1. With V trimmed by 5 bases and J by 5 bases, 15 bases remained unmatched. This CDR3 is 18 amino acids long. The V gene's germline CDR1 is LNHDA and CDR2 SQIVND (reference sequence). CDR3: CASSPGQGTRLGNNEQFF. For the CDR3, the DNA is TGTGCCAGTAGTCCGGGACAGGGGACCCGGTTGGGGAACAATGAGCAGTTCTTC.